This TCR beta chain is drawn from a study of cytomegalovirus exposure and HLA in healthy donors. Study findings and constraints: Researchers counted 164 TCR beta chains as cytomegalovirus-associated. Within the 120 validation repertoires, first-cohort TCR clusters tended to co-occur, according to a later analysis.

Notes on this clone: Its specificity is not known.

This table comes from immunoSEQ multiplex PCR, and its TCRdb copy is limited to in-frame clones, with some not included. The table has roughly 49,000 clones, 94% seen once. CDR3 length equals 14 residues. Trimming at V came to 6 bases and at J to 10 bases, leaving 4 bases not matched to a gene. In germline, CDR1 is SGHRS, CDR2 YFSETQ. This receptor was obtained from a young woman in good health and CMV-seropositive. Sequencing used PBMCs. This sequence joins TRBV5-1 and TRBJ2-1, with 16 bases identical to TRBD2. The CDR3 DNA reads TGCGCCAGCAAGGGACTAGCGGGAGGGAGAGAGCAGTTCTTC. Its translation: CASKGLAGGREQFF.